Listed here are 19 T cell receptor beta chains from one sample, sequenced in a study of radiation and T cells in renal cell carcinoma. Sequencing used immunoSEQ multiplex PCR; TCRdb keeps in-frame clones, though not all of them. The sample has 120,000 to 150,000 clones; 86% are singletons. Stated time point: blood 4 weeks post-SBRT, at nephrectomy. Treatment indicated: 15 Gy SBRT to primary tumor, nephrectomy 4 weeks later. The sample was blood, taken from a patient whose treatment included radiotherapy and nephrectomy. The receptors come from a woman between 50 and 59 years old with renal cell carcinoma.

The rearrangement links TRBV28 to TRBJ2-1; D might be TRBD1 (5 bases). CDR1 is MDHEN, CDR2 SYDVKM, per germline. V lost 10 bases to trimming and J lost 5 bases, with 21 bases between them. This CDR3 has 15 residues. The CDR3 spells CATFDSSVANNEQFF. The CDR3 DNA reads TGTGCCACCTTCGACAGCTCGGTTGCCAACAATGAGCAGTTCTTC.

The V call is TRBV4-3, the J call TRBJ2-3; D remains ambiguous. Germline-derived CDR1 and CDR2 are LGHNA and YSLEER. The CDR3 is 16 residues long. Trimming took off 4 bases at V and 2 bases at J, with 16 bases between the two ends. The CDR3 loop is CASSRSMTADTDTQYF. The DNA for the CDR3 is TGCGCCAGCAGCCGATCTATGACGGCGGACACAGATACGCAGTATTTT.

The V call is TRBV9, the J call TRBJ1-2; maybe TRBD1 (5 bases). V was trimmed by 2 bases and J by 4 bases, leaving 15 bases between them. CDR3 length: 15 residues. The V gene's germline CDR1 is SGDLS and CDR2 YYNGEE. In DNA, the CDR3 is TGTGCCAGCAGCGTTGACAGACTTAGCCTCTATGGCTACACCTTC. Translating gives CASSVDRLSLYGYTF.

This clone was observed a few times. The chain employs TRBV18 and TRBJ1-1, with a tentative D call TRBD1 (6 bases). V lost 2 bases, J lost 1 base, and 11 bases lay in between. CDR3 length equals 15 residues. Germline CDR1 and CDR2: KGHSH and LQKENI. CDR3: CASSPEGEENTEAFF. The CDR3 DNA reads as TGTGCCAGCTCACCAGAGGGGGAGGAGAACACTGAAGCTTTCTTT.

The chain carries TRBV18 and TRBJ2-5, with 12 bases aligning to TRBD2. This CDR3 has 17 amino acids. Looked up from germline, CDR1 is KGHSH and CDR2 is LQKENI. V trimming: 5 bases; J trimming: 3 bases; junction bases outside the gene matches: 10. This chain's CDR3 is CASSSNLWTSGEETQYF. Here the CDR3 DNA reads TGTGCCAGCTCATCCAACTTATGGACTAGCGGGGAAGAGACCCAGTACTTC.

The chain recombines TRBV4-3 with TRBJ2-1; D is undetermined. Per germline, CDR1 LGHNA and CDR2 YSLEER. The CDR3 runs 14 residues. V shed 0 bases and J shed 6 bases, with 9 bases lying between them. This CDR3 reads CASSQDRASNEQFF. As DNA, the CDR3 is TGCGCCAGCAGCCAAGATCGGGCTAGCAATGAGCAGTTCTTC.

The V and J genes are TRBV15 and TRBJ2-5; perhaps TRBD2 as D (6 bases). Germline V CDR1 and CDR2: LNHNV, YYDKDF (reference sequence). This CDR3 has 11 residues. Trimming stripped 5 bases from V and 5 bases from J, with 6 bases between. DNA of the CDR3: TGTGCCACCAGCCGGGGGGAGACCCAGTACTTC. Translated: CATSRGETQYF.

The chain employs TRBV28 and TRBJ1-3; D ambiguous. Trimming left V 2 bases short and J 7 bases short, with 9 bases between. CDR3 length: 13 amino acids. Germline CDR1 reads MDHEN; CDR2 reads SYDVKM. As DNA, the CDR3 is TGTGCCAGCAGTTTAGGCATATTGAACACCATATATTTT. Translation gives CASSLGILNTIYF.

J is TRBJ2-7 and V is TRBV5-1; 9 nucleotides align to TRBD1. Germline lookup yields CDR1 SGHRS and CDR2 YFSETQ. V lost 4 bases and J lost 2; bases outside the gene matches: 7. This CDR3 has 15 amino acids. CDR3 DNA sequence: TGCGCCAGCAGCCCTCGACAGGGGGGTACCTACGAGCAGTACTTC. Translated: CASSPRQGGTYEQYF.

This sequence joins TRBV7-8 and TRBJ1-1; no reliable D call. Per the germline V gene, CDR1 is SGHVS and CDR2 is FQNEAQ. The CDR3 extends over 11 amino acids. V dropped 2 bases and J dropped 6 bases, with 4 bases sitting between them. As DNA, the CDR3 is TGTGCCAGCAGCTTACCTGCTGAAGCTTTCTTT. It specifies CASSLPAEAFF.

This clone has only one observation. The genes are TRBV9 and TRBJ2-5; D gene unclear. CDR1 and CDR2 (germline): SGDLS, YYNGEE. Trimming cost V 1 base and J 0 bases, with 10 bases left between them. The CDR3 has 15 residues. The CDR3: CASSVSPVNQETQYF. The CDR3 DNA reads as TGTGCCAGCAGCGTATCTCCAGTCAACCAAGAGACCCAGTACTTC.

This chain joins TRBV18 and TRBJ1-5; 9 nucleotides line up with TRBD1. V was pared by 2 bases and J by 5 bases, with 4 bases of the junction left unmatched. Per germline, CDR1 KGHSH and CDR2 LQKENI. The CDR3 is 15 amino acids. In DNA form, the CDR3 reads TGTGCCAGCTCACCAACGGGACAGGGAGATCAGCCCCAGCATTTT. It translates to CASSPTGQGDQPQHF.

The rearrangement links TRBV29-1 to TRBJ1-2, with D unresolved. V lost 4 bases to trimming and J lost 2 bases, with 8 bases between them. The CDR3 runs 12 residues. Germline CDR1 and CDR2: SQVTM and ANQGSEA. The chain's CDR3 is CSVARGNYGYTF. CDR3 in DNA: TGCAGCGTTGCGAGAGGGAACTATGGCTACACCTTC.

V is TRBV29-1 and J is TRBJ2-3; D remains ambiguous. The CDR3 is 12 residues long. The germline CDR1 and CDR2 sequences are SQVTM and ANQGSEA. V was clipped by 5 bases and J by 4 bases, with 10 bases between them. CDR3 in amino acids: CSVFLVADTQYF. The DNA for the CDR3 is TGCAGCGTTTTCTTAGTGGCAGATACGCAGTATTTT.

This clone has more than one count but fewer than ten. CDR3 in amino acids: CASTQSRAGELFF. The CDR3 bases are TGTGCCAGCACTCAGAGTCGGGCCGGGGAGCTGTTTTTT. The rearrangement uses TRBV6-1 and TRBJ2-2; D ambiguous. V gave up 7 bases and J gave up 6 bases, with 12 bases separating them. From germline, CDR1 is MNHNS and CDR2 SASEGT. This CDR3 is 13 amino acids long.

This clone was seen a handful of times. This rearrangement joins TRBV2 to TRBJ1-5; D not certain. This CDR3 region has 13 residues. CDR1 and CDR2 (germline): SNHLY, FYNNEI. Trimming stripped 3 bases from V and 7 bases from J, with 10 bases between. The CDR3 DNA is TGTGCCAGCAGTGATGTCGATAGGCAGCCCCAGCATTTT. Its translation: CASSDVDRQPQHF. The full variable domain, with the rest looked up from reference TRBV2 and TRBJ1-5, is EPEVTQTPSHQVTQMGQEVILRCVPISNHLYFYWYRQILGQKVEFLVSFYNNEISEKSEIFDDQFSVERPDGSNFTLKIRSTKLEDSAMYFCASSDVDRQPQHFGDGTRLSIL.

This chain connects TRBV6-6 to TRBJ1-5; D is possibly TRBD1 (6 bases). V lost 5 bases to trimming and J lost 7 bases, with 15 bases between them. This CDR3 has 14 amino acids. Germline values: CDR1 MNHNY, CDR2 SVGAGI (reference sequence). The CDR3 DNA follows: TGTGCCAGCAGTGAGCGGGGGGCCGGGCAGCCCCAGCATTTT. Amino acids: CASSERGAGQPQHF.

The V and J genes are TRBV6-5 and TRBJ2-7, with D possibly being TRBD1 (6 bases). Germline V lookup: CDR1 MNHEY, CDR2 SVGAGI. Trimming took off 6 bases at V and 7 bases at J, with 10 bases between the two ends. The CDR3 consists of 11 residues. CDR3 nucleotide sequence: TGTGCCAGCAGGGCCCAGGGGGAGCAGTACTTC. This encodes CASRAQGEQYF.

The chain recombines TRBV5-6 with TRBJ2-4; 9 nucleotides match TRBD1. Germline V gene lookup returns CDR1 SGHDT and CDR2 YYEEEE. CDR3 length: 15 amino acids. J was trimmed by 1 base and V by 2 bases; bases with no gene match: 1. CDR3 amino acids: CASSFGTGAKNIQYF. In nucleotides, the CDR3 is TGTGCCAGCAGCTTCGGGACAGGGGCCAAAAACATTCAGTACTTC.